The following is a TCR beta chain sequence with its context. Its target is not known. V dropped 3 bases and J dropped 2 bases, with 5 bases sitting between them. Germline CDR1 is SNHLY and CDR2 is FYNNEI. The CDR3 length is 13 residues. Measured with immunoSEQ multiplex PCR; TCRdb has only the in-frame clones, and not every one. The table has more than 65,000 clones, approximately 90% seen once. The data originate from a study of OX40 agonist ivuxolimab in advanced cancers. Study at large: Dose-escalation patients had hepatocellular carcinoma, melanoma, renal cell or head and neck cancer. Aged roughly 20 to 85 with a mean of roughly 63 years, they were under 85% male. Therapy given before enrollment (anti-PD-1, anti-PD-L1 or anti-CTLA-4) was allowed, and 40% to 45% had some. Whole-study results and caveats: The study found that CD8+ T cells averaged more expanded clones than CD4+.

Sequenced material: CD4+ or CD8+ T cells sorted from blood, taken in a trial of the OX40 agonist ivuxolimab. The gene calls are TRBV2 and TRBJ2-1, with D perhaps TRBD2 (5 bases). The TCR sequence derives from an adult with an advanced solid tumor such as melanoma, head and neck, liver or kidney cancer. CDR3 in amino acids: CASSETTYNEQFF. In DNA, the CDR3 is TGTGCCAGCAGTGAGACTACCTACAATGAGCAGTTCTTC.